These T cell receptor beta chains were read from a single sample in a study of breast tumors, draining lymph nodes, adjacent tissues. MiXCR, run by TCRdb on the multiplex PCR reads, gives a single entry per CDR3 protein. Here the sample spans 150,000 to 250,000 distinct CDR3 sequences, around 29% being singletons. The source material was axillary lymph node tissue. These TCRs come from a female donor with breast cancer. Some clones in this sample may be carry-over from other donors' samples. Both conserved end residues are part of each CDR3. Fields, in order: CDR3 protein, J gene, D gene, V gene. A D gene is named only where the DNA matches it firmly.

CDR3: CASSPRSSGRSYNEQFF
J: TRBJ2-1
D: TRBD2
V: TRBV7-2

CDR3: CASSLTSSGASNYGYTF
J: TRBJ1-2
D: -
V: TRBV7-3

CDR3: CARLGRYEQYF
J: TRBJ2-7
D: -
V: TRBV25-1

CDR3: CASSEARLSNKGETQYF
J: TRBJ2-5
D: -
V: TRBV2

CDR3: CASVRDRGGEQYF
J: TRBJ2-7
D: TRBD1
V: TRBV28

CDR3: CASRTPGTGETQYF
J: TRBJ2-5
D: -
V: TRBV6-5

CDR3: CSVGDRGNNEQFF
J: TRBJ2-1
D: TRBD1
V: TRBV29-1

CDR3: CASSPETDFYGYTF
J: TRBJ1-2
D: -
V: TRBV18

CDR3: CASSSLKNTEAFF
J: TRBJ1-1
D: -
V: TRBV6-5

CDR3: CASSQVLIAGAHYEQYF
J: TRBJ2-7
D: TRBD2
V: TRBV4-1

CDR3: CAIRTANTEAFF
J: TRBJ1-1
D: -
V: TRBV19

CDR3: CASSPGWSFGETQHF
J: TRBJ1-5
D: -
V: TRBV19

CDR3: CASSHSDDNEQFF
J: TRBJ2-1
D: -
V: TRBV18

CDR3: CASSQRTAGGLNEKLFF
J: TRBJ1-4
D: TRBD1
V: TRBV5-6

CDR3: CSARDVTSGSYEQYF
J: TRBJ2-7
D: TRBD2
V: TRBV20-1

CDR3: CASSPELNTEAFF
J: TRBJ1-1
D: -
V: TRBV2

CDR3: CSARRGDRGSNQPQHF
J: TRBJ1-5
D: TRBD1
V: TRBV20-1

CDR3: CASSQDGLQETQYF
J: TRBJ2-5
D: -
V: TRBV4-3

CDR3: CASSVGVGIQPQLF
J: TRBJ1-5
D: -
V: TRBV9

CDR3: CASSHRDSGDTQYF
J: TRBJ2-3
D: TRBD1
V: TRBV6-2/TRBV6-3

CDR3: CASSSYRDEKLFF
J: TRBJ1-4
D: -
V: TRBV7-2

CDR3: CASTPGAGNEKLFF
J: TRBJ1-4
D: -
V: TRBV7-8

CDR3: CASSISLAGSYGYTF
J: TRBJ1-2
D: -
V: TRBV19

CDR3: CASSKKGSGANVLTF
J: TRBJ2-6
D: -
V: TRBV18

CDR3: CASSPAPDNNSPLHF
J: TRBJ1-6
D: -
V: TRBV7-6

CDR3: CASSRQDNYGYTF
J: TRBJ1-2
D: -
V: TRBV7-8

CDR3: CSVSYEQYF
J: TRBJ2-7
D: -
V: TRBV29-1

CDR3: CASSPTSAFQETQYF
J: TRBJ2-5
D: TRBD2
V: TRBV5-4

CDR3: CASSQGQGWGETQYF
J: TRBJ2-5
D: -
V: TRBV14

CDR3: CASSQVGGTGSYEQYF
J: TRBJ2-7
D: TRBD2
V: TRBV4-1

CDR3: CASRSGGSHYGYTF
J: TRBJ1-2
D: -
V: TRBV12-3/TRBV12-4

CDR3: CASSAGNTGELFF
J: TRBJ2-2
D: -
V: TRBV9

CDR3: CASSSNLNSEAFF
J: TRBJ1-1
D: -
V: TRBV5-5

CDR3: CSAESHRVTYEQYF
J: TRBJ2-7
D: -
V: TRBV20-1

CDR3: CASSLGSNRGGEQYF
J: TRBJ2-7
D: -
V: TRBV7-2

CDR3: CSVPSGNGYSF
J: TRBJ1-2
D: -
V: TRBV29-1

CDR3: CATSLSGPSGELFF
J: TRBJ2-2
D: TRBD2
V: TRBV24-1